These T cell receptor beta chains were read from a single sample in a study of CD8 T cells in ankylosing spondylitis. TCRdb processed the 5' RACE reads anew with MiXCR; each CDR3 protein has one entry. The data hold about 220,000 distinct CDR3 sequences, with about 26% observed a single time. What was sequenced was blood, either unsorted or a sorted T cell fraction (not recorded which). The receptors derive from a male donor with ankylosing spondylitis or in good health (not recorded which). Each CDR3 is given with its conserved first and last residue. The D gene is left open where the match is weak. Only some rows state a clone size, as once, few, many or a class for expanded clones.

.	TRBV5-1	many	TRBJ2-1	TGCGCCAGCAGCTTGGGGGGCAGGGGTTACAATGAGCAGTTCTTC	CASSLGGRGYNEQFF
TRBD2	TRBV12-3/TRBV12-4	many	TRBJ2-7	TGTGCCAGCAGCCCAGACGGGGGAGGGCCGGGGAGAGAGCAGTACTTC	CASSPDGGGPGREQYF
TRBD2	TRBV20-1	few	TRBJ2-3	TGCAGTGCTAGAGGGACTAGCGGAGCAGATACGCAGTATTTT	CSARGTSGADTQYF
TRBD1	TRBV10-3	few	TRBJ2-5	TGTGCCATCAGTGAGACCTCCGGGACAGGGTCTGGGGAGACCCAGTACTTC	CAISETSGTGSGETQYF
TRBD2	TRBV11-2	.	TRBJ2-3	TGTGCCAGCAGCCTTAGAGGGACTAGCGGGAGGGGCCTCACAGATACGCAGTATTTT	CASSLRGTSGRGLTDTQYF
.	TRBV20-1	many	TRBJ1-2	TGCAGTGCTCCGCAGGGAGGTGGCTATGGCTACACCTTC	CSAPQGGGYGYTF
TRBD1	TRBV6-1	.	TRBJ2-7	TGTGCCAGCAGCGGACAGGGGGGCAGCGAGCAGTACTTC	CASSGQGGSEQYF
TRBD2	TRBV5-1	many	TRBJ2-1	TGCGCCAGCATTGAATCTAGCGGGTGGTCCAATGAGCAGTTCTTC	CASIESSGWSNEQFF
.	TRBV20-1	few	TRBJ2-5	TGCAGTGCTACGAAATCCGGGACTCTTTTCCAAGAGACCCAGTACTTC	CSATKSGTLFQETQYF
.	TRBV11-1	.	TRBJ2-6	TGTGCCAGCAGCTTAGCGCTCGGAACCTCCTCTGGGGCCAACGTCCTGACTTTC	CASSLALGTSSGANVLTF
.	TRBV5-1	many	TRBJ1-1	TGCGCCAGCAGCTTGCGGGGGCACACTGAAGCTTTCTTT	CASSLRGHTEAFF
.	TRBV7-2	many	TRBJ1-5	TGTGCCAGCAGCTTAGTGCAGGGAAGCAATCAGCCCCAGCATTTT	CASSLVQGSNQPQHF
.	TRBV10-3	many	TRBJ2-7	TGTGCCATCAGTGAGTCGCCTTCGGCTATTGGCGAGCAGTACTTC	CAISESPSAIGEQYF
TRBD1	TRBV20-1	many	TRBJ1-5	TGCAGTGCAAGTAACAGGGGAGGGTATCAGCCCCAGCATTTT	CSASNRGGYQPQHF
.	TRBV3-1	many	TRBJ1-5	TGTGCCAGCAGCCAACAAGGAGGCCAGCCCCAGCATTTT	CASSQQGGQPQHF